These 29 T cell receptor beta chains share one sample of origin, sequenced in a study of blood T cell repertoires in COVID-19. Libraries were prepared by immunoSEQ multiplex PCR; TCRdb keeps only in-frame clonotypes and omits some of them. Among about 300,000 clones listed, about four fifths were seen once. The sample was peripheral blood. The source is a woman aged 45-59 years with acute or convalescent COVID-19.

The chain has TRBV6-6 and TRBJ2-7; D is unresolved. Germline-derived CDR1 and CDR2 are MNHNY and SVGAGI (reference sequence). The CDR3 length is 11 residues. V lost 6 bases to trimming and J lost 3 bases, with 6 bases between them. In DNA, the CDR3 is TGTGCCAGCAGGGTCGGCTACGAGCAGTACTTC. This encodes CASRVGYEQYF.

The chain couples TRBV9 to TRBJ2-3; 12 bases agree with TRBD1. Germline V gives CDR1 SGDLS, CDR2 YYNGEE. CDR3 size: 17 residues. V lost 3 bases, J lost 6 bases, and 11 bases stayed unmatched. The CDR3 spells CASSANWGTGGVDTQYF. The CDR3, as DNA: TGTGCCAGCAGCGCGAATTGGGGGACAGGGGGCGTGGATACGCAGTATTTT.

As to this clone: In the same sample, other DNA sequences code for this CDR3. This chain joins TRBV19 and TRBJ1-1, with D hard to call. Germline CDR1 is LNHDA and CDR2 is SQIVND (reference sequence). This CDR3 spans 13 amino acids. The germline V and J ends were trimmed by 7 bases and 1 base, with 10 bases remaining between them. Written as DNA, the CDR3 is TGTGCCAGTACCAGAGGGAGGAACACTGAAGCTTTCTTT. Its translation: CASTRGRNTEAFF.

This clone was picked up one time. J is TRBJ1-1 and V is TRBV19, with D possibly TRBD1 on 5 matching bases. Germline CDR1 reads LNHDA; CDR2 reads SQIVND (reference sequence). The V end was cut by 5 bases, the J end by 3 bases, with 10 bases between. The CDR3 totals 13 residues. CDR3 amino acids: CASSRRVHTEAFF. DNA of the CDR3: TGTGCCAGTAGTCGCAGGGTCCACACTGAAGCTTTCTTT.

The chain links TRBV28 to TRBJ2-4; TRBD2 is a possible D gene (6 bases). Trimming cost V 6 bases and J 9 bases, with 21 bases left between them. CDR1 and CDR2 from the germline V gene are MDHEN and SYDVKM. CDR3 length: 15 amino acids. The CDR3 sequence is CASSLPAGAQFIQYF. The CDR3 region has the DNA TGTGCCAGCAGCTTACCAGCGGGCGCCCAGTTCATTCAGTACTTC. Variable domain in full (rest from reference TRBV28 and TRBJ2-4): DVKVTQSSRYLVKRTGEKVFLECVQDMDHENMFWYRQDPGLGLRLIYFSYDVKMKEKGDIPEGYSVSREKKERFSLILESASTNQTSMYLCASSLPAGAQFIQYFGAGTRLSVL.

The CDR3 region is CASSPGTTKGDTQYF. In DNA, the CDR3 is TGTGCCAGCAGCCCGGGGACAACGAAGGGAGATACGCAGTATTTT. V and J are TRBV7-3 and TRBJ2-3; D perhaps matches TRBD1 (6 bases). V was clipped by 5 bases and J by 5 bases, with 17 bases between them. Germline CDR1 and CDR2: SGHTA and FQGTGA. This CDR3 contains 15 residues.

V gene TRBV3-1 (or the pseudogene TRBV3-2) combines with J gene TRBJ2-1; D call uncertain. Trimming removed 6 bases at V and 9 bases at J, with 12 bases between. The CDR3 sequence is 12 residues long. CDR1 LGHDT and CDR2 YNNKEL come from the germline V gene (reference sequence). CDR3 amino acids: CASRSTPGEQFF. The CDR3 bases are TGTGCCAGCAGATCTACCCCGGGTGAGCAGTTCTTC.

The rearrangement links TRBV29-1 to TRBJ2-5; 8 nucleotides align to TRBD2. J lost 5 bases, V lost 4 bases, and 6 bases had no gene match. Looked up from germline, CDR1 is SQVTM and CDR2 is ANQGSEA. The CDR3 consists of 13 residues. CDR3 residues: CSVGKGGGETQYF. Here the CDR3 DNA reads TGCAGCGTTGGAAAAGGCGGGGGGGAGACCCAGTACTTC.

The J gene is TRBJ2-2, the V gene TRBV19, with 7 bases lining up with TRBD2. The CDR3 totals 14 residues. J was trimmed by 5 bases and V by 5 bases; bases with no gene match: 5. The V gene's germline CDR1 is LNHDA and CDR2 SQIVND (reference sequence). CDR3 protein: CASSSLGGTGELFF. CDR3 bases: TGTGCCAGTAGTTCCCTCGGGGGGACCGGGGAGCTGTTTTTT.

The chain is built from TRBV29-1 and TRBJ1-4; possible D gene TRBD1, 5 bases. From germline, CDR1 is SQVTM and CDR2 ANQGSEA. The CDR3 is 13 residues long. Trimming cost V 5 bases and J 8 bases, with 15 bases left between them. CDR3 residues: CSVRFREGEKLFF. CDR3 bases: TGCAGCGTTAGGTTCAGGGAGGGGGAAAAACTGTTTTTT.

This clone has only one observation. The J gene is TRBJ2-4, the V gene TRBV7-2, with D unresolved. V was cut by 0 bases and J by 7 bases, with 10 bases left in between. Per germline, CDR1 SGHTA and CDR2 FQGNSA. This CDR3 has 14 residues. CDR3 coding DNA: TGTGCCAGCAGCTTAGCGGCTGGGCCGAACATTCAGTACTTC. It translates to CASSLAAGPNIQYF.

CDR3 sequence (DNA): TGCAGTGCTAGTAAGGAGACTTATGGCTACACCTTC. This codes for CSASKETYGYTF. The genes are TRBV20-1 and TRBJ1-2; D unclear. The V gene's germline CDR1 is DFQATT and CDR2 SNEGSKA (reference sequence). There are 12 residues in the CDR3. The V and J ends lost 3 bases and 5 bases respectively, with 10 bases between them.

The CDR3 reads CSPDRGADSGYTF. CDR3 nucleotide sequence: TGCAGCCCCGACCGGGGGGCTGACTCTGGCTACACCTTC. The J gene is TRBJ1-2, the V gene TRBV29-1; possible D gene TRBD1, 6 bases. The CDR3 consists of 13 residues. The germline V gene has CDR1 SQVTM and CDR2 ANQGSEA. Trimming removed 8 bases at V and 7 bases at J, with 20 bases between.

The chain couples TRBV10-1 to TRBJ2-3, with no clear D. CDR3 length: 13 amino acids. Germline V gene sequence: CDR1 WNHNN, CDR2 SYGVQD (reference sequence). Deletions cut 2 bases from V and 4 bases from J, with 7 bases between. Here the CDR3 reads CASSEDWADTQYF. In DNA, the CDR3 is TGCGCCAGCAGTGAGGACTGGGCAGATACGCAGTATTTT.

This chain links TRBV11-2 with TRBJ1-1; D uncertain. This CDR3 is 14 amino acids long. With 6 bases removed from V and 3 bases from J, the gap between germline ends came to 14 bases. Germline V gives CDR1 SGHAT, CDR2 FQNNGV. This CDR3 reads CASSFQQIYTEAFF. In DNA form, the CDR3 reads TGTGCCAGCAGTTTCCAACAGATATACACTGAAGCTTTCTTT.

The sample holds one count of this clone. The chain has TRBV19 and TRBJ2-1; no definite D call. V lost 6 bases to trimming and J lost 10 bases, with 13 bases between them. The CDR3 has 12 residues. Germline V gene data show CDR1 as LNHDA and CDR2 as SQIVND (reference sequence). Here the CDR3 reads CASRAALGEQFF. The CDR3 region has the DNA TGTGCCAGTAGGGCCGCTCTCGGGGAGCAGTTCTTC.

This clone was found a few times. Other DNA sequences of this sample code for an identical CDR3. The DNA for the CDR3 is TGCAGTGCTAGTTCAGGGAACACCGGGGAGCTGTTTTTT. Protein product: CSASSGNTGELFF. The rearrangement links TRBV20-1 to TRBJ2-2; no firm D call. CDR1 DFQATT and CDR2 SNEGSKA come from the germline V gene (reference sequence). V was pared by 3 bases and J by 1 base, with 6 bases between. CDR3 length: 13 residues.

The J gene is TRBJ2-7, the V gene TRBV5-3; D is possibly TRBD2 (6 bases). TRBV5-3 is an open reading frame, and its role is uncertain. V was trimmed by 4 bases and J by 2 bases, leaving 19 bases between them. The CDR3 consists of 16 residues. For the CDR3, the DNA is TGTGCCAGAAGCCCCCCTCGTCGTAGCGGAACCTACGAGCAGTACTTC. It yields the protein CARSPPRRSGTYEQYF.

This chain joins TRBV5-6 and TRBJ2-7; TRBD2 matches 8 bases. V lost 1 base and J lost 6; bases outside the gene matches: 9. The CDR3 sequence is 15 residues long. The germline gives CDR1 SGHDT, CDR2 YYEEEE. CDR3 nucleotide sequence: TGTGCCAGCAGCTTGTGGGGACTAGGACCGGGCGAGCAGTACTTC. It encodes CASSLWGLGPGEQYF.

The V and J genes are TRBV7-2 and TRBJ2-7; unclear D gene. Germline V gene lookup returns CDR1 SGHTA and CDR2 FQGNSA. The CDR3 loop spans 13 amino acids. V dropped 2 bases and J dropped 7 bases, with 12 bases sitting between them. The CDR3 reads CASSLSNLREQYF. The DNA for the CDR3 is TGTGCCAGCAGCTTATCCAATTTGAGGGAGCAGTACTTC.

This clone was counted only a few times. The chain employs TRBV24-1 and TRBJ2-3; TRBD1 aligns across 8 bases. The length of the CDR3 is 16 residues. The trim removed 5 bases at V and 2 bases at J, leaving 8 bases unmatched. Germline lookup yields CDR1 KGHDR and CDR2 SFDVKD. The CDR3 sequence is CATSGGTGQYTDTQYF. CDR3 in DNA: TGTGCCACCAGTGGGGGGACAGGACAGTACACAGATACGCAGTATTTT.

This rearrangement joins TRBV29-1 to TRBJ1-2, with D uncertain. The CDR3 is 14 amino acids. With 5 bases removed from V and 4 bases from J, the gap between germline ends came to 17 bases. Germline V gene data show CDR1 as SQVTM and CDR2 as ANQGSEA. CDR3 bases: TGCAGCGTTACGTTCTCCCTCGAGGGCTATGGCTACACCTTC. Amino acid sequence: CSVTFSLEGYGYTF.

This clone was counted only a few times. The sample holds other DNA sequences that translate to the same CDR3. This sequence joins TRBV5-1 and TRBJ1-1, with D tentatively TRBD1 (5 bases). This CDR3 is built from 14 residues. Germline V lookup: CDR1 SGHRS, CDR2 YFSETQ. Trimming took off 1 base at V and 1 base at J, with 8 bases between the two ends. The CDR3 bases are TGCGCCAGCAGCTTGAGGGGCGGGAACACTGAAGCTTTCTTT. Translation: CASSLRGGNTEAFF. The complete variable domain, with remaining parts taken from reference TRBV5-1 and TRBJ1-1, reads KAGVTQTPRYLIKTRGQQVTLSCSPISGHRSVSWYQQTPGQGLQFLFEYFSETQRNKGNFPGRFSGRQFSNSRSEMNVSTLELGDSALYLCASSLRGGNTEAFFGQGTRLTVV.

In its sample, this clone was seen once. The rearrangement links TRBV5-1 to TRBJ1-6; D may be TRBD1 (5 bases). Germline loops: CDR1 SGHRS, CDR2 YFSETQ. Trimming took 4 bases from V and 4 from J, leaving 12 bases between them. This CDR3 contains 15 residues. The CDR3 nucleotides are TGCGCCAGCAGCGTCGGGGGGGAATATAATTCACCCCTCCACTTT. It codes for CASSVGGEYNSPLHF.

CDR3 protein: CASSPEGWGGKQYV. The CDR3 DNA follows: TGTGCCAGCAGCCCCGAGGGTTGGGGGGGCAAGCAGTACGTC. The V gene is TRBV3-1 (or the pseudogene TRBV3-2), the J gene TRBJ2-7; a weak D match, TRBD2 (7 bases). Germline lookup yields CDR1 LGHDT and CDR2 YNNKEL (reference sequence). This CDR3 is built from 14 residues. V lost 4 bases to trimming and J lost 8 bases, with 18 bases between them.

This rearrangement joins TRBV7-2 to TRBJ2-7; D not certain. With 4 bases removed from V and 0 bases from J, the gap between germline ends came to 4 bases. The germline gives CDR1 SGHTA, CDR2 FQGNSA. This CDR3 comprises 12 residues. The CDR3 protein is CASSSLSYEQYF. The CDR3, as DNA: TGTGCCAGCAGCTCCCTCTCCTACGAGCAGTACTTC.

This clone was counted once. The CDR3 DNA follows: TGTGCCACCCGGGGACTCCTCTCTGGAAACACCATATATTTT. As protein: CATRGLLSGNTIYF. The gene calls are TRBV10-3 and TRBJ1-3; a possible D gene is TRBD1 (5 bases). The ends were cut back, 10 bases at V and 0 bases at J, with 13 bases in the middle. CDR3 length: 14 residues. The germline gives CDR1 ENHRY, CDR2 SYGVKD.

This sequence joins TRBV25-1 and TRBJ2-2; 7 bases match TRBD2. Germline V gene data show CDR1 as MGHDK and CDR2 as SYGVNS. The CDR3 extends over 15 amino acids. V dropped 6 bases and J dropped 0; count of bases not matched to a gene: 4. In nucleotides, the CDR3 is TGTGCCAGCAGGCAGAGCGGGGCGAACACCGGGGAGCTGTTTTTT. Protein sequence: CASRQSGANTGELFF.

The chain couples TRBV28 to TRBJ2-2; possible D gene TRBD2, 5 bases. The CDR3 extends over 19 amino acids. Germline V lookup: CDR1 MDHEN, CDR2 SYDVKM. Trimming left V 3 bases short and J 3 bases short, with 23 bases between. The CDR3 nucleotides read TGTGCCAGCAGTTTCCCCCAGACGGGGTCCAGGTTCTACACCGGGGAGCTGTTTTTT. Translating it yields CASSFPQTGSRFYTGELFF. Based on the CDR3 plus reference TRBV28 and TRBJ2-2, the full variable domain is DVKVTQSSRYLVKRTGEKVFLECVQDMDHENMFWYRQDPGLGLRLIYFSYDVKMKEKGDIPEGYSVSREKKERFSLILESASTNQTSMYLCASSFPQTGSRFYTGELFFGEGSRLTVL.